These T cell receptor beta chains were read from a single sample in a study of CD8 T cells in Susac syndrome. TCRdb passed the immunoSEQ multiplex PCR reads through MiXCR, listing each CDR3 protein once. The top ten clones hold more than 0.09% of a sample with around 180,000 distinct CDR3 sequences, around 95% of them seen once. What was sequenced was CD4+ T cells from PBMCs. The receptors come from a human donor with multiple sclerosis. Each CDR3 is given with its conserved first and last residue.

v_gene: TRBV12-3/TRBV12-4
j_gene: TRBJ2-5
CDR3aa: CASSLGPPYGETQYF

v_gene: TRBV7-9
j_gene: TRBJ2-6
CDR3aa: CASSLVGQTGANVLTF

v_gene: TRBV4-3
j_gene: TRBJ1-5
CDR3aa: CASSQAWGNQPQHF

v_gene: TRBV9
j_gene: TRBJ2-1
CDR3aa: CASSVAPTGSSYNEQFF

v_gene: TRBV13
j_gene: TRBJ1-2
CDR3aa: CASSLKGGYGYTF

v_gene: TRBV28
j_gene: TRBJ2-3
CDR3aa: CASSLAGSSTDTQYF

v_gene: TRBV9
j_gene: TRBJ1-1
CDR3aa: CASSNRGVTEAFF

v_gene: TRBV7-2
j_gene: TRBJ2-7
CDR3aa: CASSFDRWLYEQYF

v_gene: TRBV18
j_gene: TRBJ2-6
CDR3aa: CASSPGTVNVLTF

v_gene: TRBV25-1
j_gene: TRBJ1-2
CDR3aa: CASRGGPYGYTF